Sequencing of this T cell receptor (beta chain) was carried out in a study of glioma-infiltrating T cells. Study-wide findings and caveats: Very few CDR3 sequences were shared between tissue and blood. Non-neoplastic patients had below-expected tissue-blood divergence, while all gliomas exceeded expectation.

Germline CDR1 reads SGHDN; CDR2 reads FVKESK. CDR3 size: 15 residues. Germline trimming cut 4 bases from V and 0 bases from J; bases unmatched to any gene: 3. The iRepertoire nested amplicon-rescue multiplex PCR amplified TCR alpha and beta CDR3s from RNA. For one-step reverse transcription and amplification, roughly 95-450 ng of tissue mRNA or PBMC total RNA was used. TCRdb recomputed calls from the multiplex PCR reads with MiXCR, one row per CDR3 protein. In the table there are about 180,000 distinct CDR3 sequences, around 42% of which are singletons. Only a few counts were recorded for this clonotype. Its antigen is as yet unknown.

The receptor was isolated from a human donor with low-grade glioma or glioblastoma, undergoing nonglioma brain surgery, or in good health (not recorded which). The sequenced material came from glioma tissue, nonneoplastic brain tissue, or PBMCs (not recorded which). This rearrangement joins TRBV14 to TRBJ1-3; 7 bases match TRBD1. CDR3 protein: CASSRGQHSGNTIYF. As DNA, the CDR3 is TGTGCCAGCAGCCGGGGACAGCACTCTGGAAACACCATATATTTT.